Below, 20 T cell receptor beta chains from the same sample are listed, as sequenced in a study of T cells in Graves' hyperthyroidism and ophthalmopathy. Amplification targeted TCR beta CDR3 regions from RNA transcripts. TCR CDR3 underwent first-round RT-PCR with the HTBI primer set. Using its own MiXCR run on the multiplex PCR reads, TCRdb lists one record per CDR3 protein. This table holds roughly 660,000 distinct CDR3 sequences, 17% found once. The sequencing sample was made of blood. The receptor set was obtained from a man between 45 and 60 years old with Graves' hyperthyroidism.

The genes are TRBV25-1 and TRBJ2-1; no clear D gene. CDR1 and CDR2 (germline): MGHDK, SYGVNS. This CDR3 spans 15 amino acids. V gave up 3 bases and J gave up 0 bases, with 9 bases separating them. The CDR3 nucleotides are TGTGCCAGCAGTGAGGGCAGTAGCTCCTACAATGAGCAGTTCTTC. Encoded protein: CASSEGSSSYNEQFF.

V gene TRBV25-1 combines with J gene TRBJ2-1; D not resolved. The CDR3 is 11 residues long. Per the germline V gene, CDR1 is MGHDK and CDR2 is SYGVNS. V gave up 8 bases and J gave up 10 bases, with 12 bases separating them. In DNA form, the CDR3 reads TGTGCCAGCCAGAACCCCAGGGAGCAGTTCTTC. Its protein is CASQNPREQFF.

CDR3 coding DNA: TGTGCCAGCAGTTACTCAGAGTCCGGGAGTGGAAACACCATATATTTT. Amino acids: CASSYSESGSGNTIYF. This sequence joins TRBV6-5 and TRBJ1-3; D uncertain. V lost 0 bases to trimming and J lost 3 bases, with 12 bases between them. The CDR3 is 16 amino acids. Germline CDR1 and CDR2: MNHEY and SVGAGI.

This clonotype was seen at least ten times. The J gene is TRBJ2-5, the V gene TRBV7-8; 9 bases are shared with TRBD2. Germline trimming cut 5 bases from V and 5 bases from J; bases unmatched to any gene: 12. Germline lookup yields CDR1 SGHVS and CDR2 FQNEAQ. CDR3 length: 16 residues. The CDR3 loop reads CASSNSGSMVGETQYF. The CDR3 coding sequence is TGTGCCAGCAGCAATAGCGGGAGTATGGTTGGGGAGACCCAGTACTTC.

The chain carries TRBV10-2 and TRBJ1-4; unclear D gene. The CDR3 is 15 residues long. From germline, CDR1 is WSHSY and CDR2 SAAADI. Trimming cost V 4 bases and J 0 bases, with 9 bases left between them. The CDR3 region has the DNA TGCGCCAGCAGTGCCCGGTTTGCAACTAATGAAAAACTGTTTTTT. Residues: CASSARFATNEKLFF.

This clonotype appeared many times. The chain combines TRBV12-5 with TRBJ2-7, with a tentative D call TRBD2 (5 bases). CDR1 LGHNT and CDR2 FRNRAP come from the germline V gene. The V end lost 5 bases, the J end lost 5 bases, and 10 bases lay between the germline ends. The CDR3 has 12 amino acids. CDR3 amino acids: CASGPPRDEQYF. CDR3 coding DNA: TGTGCTAGTGGTCCTCCGCGGGACGAGCAGTACTTC.

V gene TRBV5-8 combines with J gene TRBJ1-5; D is unclear. V was cut by 1 base and J by 2 bases, with 7 bases left in between. The germline CDR1 and CDR2 sequences are SGHTS and YDEGEE. The CDR3 covers 14 residues. The CDR3 DNA sequence: TGTGCCAGCAGCTTGTATTCAGGCAATCAGCCCCAGCATTTT. It encodes CASSLYSGNQPQHF.

This chain links TRBV5-1 with TRBJ1-5; TRBD1 matches at 7 bases. Losses at the gene ends were 2 bases for V and 4 bases for J; bases not matched to a gene: 3. This CDR3 is 14 amino acids long. Germline V CDR1 and CDR2: SGHRS, YFSETQ. Here the CDR3 reads CASSLGTENQPQHF. For the CDR3, the DNA is TGCGCCAGCAGCTTAGGGACAGAGAATCAGCCCCAGCATTTT. Looking up the rest from reference TRBV5-1 and TRBJ1-5 gives the full variable domain: KAGVTQTPRYLIKTRGQQVTLSCSPISGHRSVSWYQQTPGQGLQFLFEYFSETQRNKGNFPGRFSGRQFSNSRSEMNVSTLELGDSALYLCASSLGTENQPQHFGDGTRLSIL.

This clonotype has only a few counts. The chain uses TRBV27 and TRBJ2-7; 7 positions match TRBD1. The CDR3 contains 13 residues. Germline CDR1 reads MNHEY; CDR2 reads SMNVEV (reference sequence). V lost 8 bases, J lost 1 base, and 5 bases stayed unmatched. This chain's CDR3 is CASGRDRSYEQYF. DNA of the CDR3: TGTGCCAGCGGCCGGGACAGATCCTACGAGCAGTACTTC.

This clonotype was observed a few times. This chain connects TRBV19 to TRBJ1-1, with 7 bases matching TRBD1. The CDR3 is made up of 16 amino acids. V dropped 6 bases and J dropped 0; count of bases not matched to a gene: 10. CDR1 is LNHDA and CDR2 is SQIVND in the germline V gene (reference sequence). CDR3 sequence (DNA): TGTGCCAGTAGAGGGAGGGGGCGCGGTGTGAACACTGAAGCTTTCTTT. As protein: CASRGRGRGVNTEAFF.

This clonotype appeared many times. The chain joins TRBV12-3 or TRBV12-4 to TRBJ1-2; possibly TRBD1 for D (6 bases). The CDR3 consists of 11 residues. V was trimmed by 4 bases and J by 8 bases, leaving 8 bases between them. For the CDR3, the DNA is TGTGCCAGCAGTTGGGGGCTGGGCTACACCTTC. Amino acid sequence: CASSWGLGYTF.

This clonotype was recorded a few times. The chain recombines TRBV24-1 with TRBJ2-2; D unclear. V dropped 4 bases and J dropped 5 bases, with 13 bases sitting between them. This CDR3 has 15 residues. CDR1 is KGHDR and CDR2 is SFDVKD in the germline V gene. Here the CDR3 reads CATSETGVGTGELFF. In DNA, the CDR3 is TGTGCCACCAGTGAGACTGGGGTTGGAACCGGGGAGCTGTTTTTT.

This clonotype was observed many times. This chain joins TRBV11-2 and TRBJ2-4; D is unresolved. The germline gives CDR1 SGHAT, CDR2 FQNNGV. V dropped 2 bases and J dropped 2 bases, with 7 bases sitting between them. CDR3 length: 14 residues. The CDR3 nucleotides read TGTGCCAGCAGCTTAATAGGAACCAAAAACATTCAGTACTTC. Translating gives CASSLIGTKNIQYF.

There are many counts of this clonotype. The rearrangement links TRBV7-9 to TRBJ2-1; 10 nucleotides agree with TRBD2. In germline, CDR1 is SEHNR, CDR2 FQNEAQ (reference sequence). The CDR3 spans 13 residues. V shed 6 bases, J shed 6 bases, and the junction held 2 bases outside the gene matches. The CDR3 coding sequence is TGTGCCAGCAGTCTAGCGGGAGTCAATGAGCAGTTCTTC. This codes for CASSLAGVNEQFF.

V and J are TRBV19 and TRBJ2-1; D might be TRBD2 (6 bases). Germline V gene data show CDR1 as LNHDA and CDR2 as SQIVND (reference sequence). The CDR3 is 15 residues long. Trimming removed 1 base from V and 3 bases from J, with 10 bases in between. DNA for the CDR3: TGTGCCAGTAGTATAGCAGCGACTAGCTACAATGAGCAGTTCTTC. Its translation is CASSIAATSYNEQFF.

This clonotype was counted a few times. The V and J genes are TRBV4-3 and TRBJ2-5; D is uncertain. The germline gives CDR1 LGHNA, CDR2 YSLEER. Trimming left V 0 bases short and J 5 bases short, with 16 bases between. This CDR3 spans 16 amino acids. The CDR3 protein is CASSQDFRALGETQYF. For the CDR3, the DNA is TGCGCCAGCAGCCAAGATTTTAGGGCCCTGGGGGAGACCCAGTACTTC.

The rearrangement joins TRBV12-3 or TRBV12-4 to TRBJ2-2; TRBD2 matches 14 bases. J was trimmed by 6 bases and V by 6 bases; bases with no gene match: 6. The CDR3 contains 16 residues. This chain's CDR3 is CASSPGLAGVAGELFF. Written as DNA, the CDR3 is TGTGCCAGCAGCCCGGGACTAGCGGGAGTAGCCGGGGAGCTGTTTTTT.

This clonotype appeared a single time. The chain employs TRBV19 and TRBJ2-5, with D possibly being TRBD2 (5 bases). The CDR3 length is 18 residues. Between the trimmed V and J ends, which lost 3 bases and 5 bases, there was a span of 25 bases. The germline gives CDR1 LNHDA, CDR2 SQIVND (reference sequence). CDR3 in amino acids: CASSISNGGRRLGETQYF. The CDR3 DNA reads TGTGCCAGTAGTATCTCAAACGGAGGACGTAGGCTGGGGGAGACCCAGTACTTC.

Here the CDR3 DNA reads TGCGCCAGCAGCCAAGAACAGATGATCTACGAGCAGTACTTC. Translating gives CASSQEQMIYEQYF. The V gene is TRBV4-1, the J gene TRBJ2-7; D remains ambiguous. Per germline, CDR1 MGHRA and CDR2 YSYEKL. The V gene lost 0 bases and the J gene lost 3 bases, with 9 bases spanning the gap. The CDR3 length is 14 residues.

A note on this clonotype: One junction end does not reproduce the germline sequence, and a read error may be involved. This chain uses TRBV18 with TRBJ2-7, with D perhaps assigned TRBD1 or TRBD2 (5 bases each). Germline V CDR1 and CDR2: KGHSH, LQKENI. This CDR3 region has 14 residues. The CDR3 is CASSPRDASHEQYF. The DNA for the CDR3 is TGTGCCAGCTCACCCCGGGACGCCTCCCACGAGCAGTACTTC.